A single sample is the source of the 15 T cell receptor beta chains below, sequenced in a study of blood T cell repertoires in COVID-19. Only in-frame clones appear in the TCRdb table, and some are missing; sequencing was by immunoSEQ multiplex PCR. This sample has around 100,000 clones, with 89% found just once. Sequencing used peripheral blood. The source of these receptors is a woman older than 75 in a cohort sampled during active COVID-19.

This clone appeared a single time. The chain recombines TRBV6-5 with TRBJ1-2; a weak D match, TRBD1 (5 bases). Germline lookup yields CDR1 MNHEY and CDR2 SVGAGI. This CDR3 is 14 amino acids long. The V end was cut by 8 bases, the J end by 3 bases, with 16 bases between. CDR3 nucleotides: TGTGCCAGCGGAAATTTACAGGTCTACTATGGCTACACCTTC. Its protein is CASGNLQVYYGYTF.

The chain uses TRBV10-3 and TRBJ2-5, with TRBD2 matching over 7 bases. V was clipped by 4 bases and J by 5 bases; unmatched bases: 7. The CDR3 covers 14 residues. Germline CDR1 and CDR2: ENHRY and SYGVKD. CDR3 protein: CAISAGRDGETQYF. The CDR3 DNA reads as TGTGCCATCAGTGCAGGGAGGGACGGGGAGACCCAGTACTTC.

The genes are TRBV14 and TRBJ1-2, with D hard to call. The CDR3 is made up of 11 amino acids. Per the germline V gene, CDR1 is SGHDN and CDR2 is FVKESK. Trimming left V 2 bases short and J 7 bases short, with 5 bases between. As DNA, the CDR3 is TGTGCCAGCAGCCAACTGTTTGGCTACACCTTC. Its protein product is CASSQLFGYTF. Full variable domain (rest looked up from reference TRBV14 and TRBJ1-2): EAGVTQFPSHSVIEKGQTVTLRCDPISGHDNLYWYRRVMGKEIKFLLHFVKESKQDESGMPNNRFLAERTGGTYSTLKVQPAELEDSGVYFCASSQLFGYTFGSGTRLTVV.

In DNA form, the CDR3 reads TGTGCCAGCAGCCAAGAGACTGGGGCCAAAAACATTCAGTACTTC. Amino acid sequence: CASSQETGAKNIQYF. V and J are TRBV3-1 (or the pseudogene TRBV3-2) and TRBJ2-4; no definite D call. Trimming pared 0 bases from V and 1 base from J, leaving 7 bases between. The CDR3 sequence is 15 residues long. Germline V gene data show CDR1 as LGHDT and CDR2 as YNNKEL (reference sequence).

The chain has TRBV27 and TRBJ1-5; TRBD1 matches 7 bases. CDR1 is MNHEY and CDR2 is SMNVEV in the germline V gene (reference sequence). The ends lost 5 bases at V and 6 bases at J; junction bases unmatched: 10. CDR3 size: 15 residues. The CDR3 nucleotides are TGTGCCAGCAGTCCTTCACAGGGGTTCGGTCAGCCCCAGCATTTT. Its protein is CASSPSQGFGQPQHF.

This chain uses TRBV18 with TRBJ1-4; 7 bases match TRBD1. The CDR3 runs 13 residues. The trim removed 4 bases at V and 8 bases at J, leaving 4 bases unmatched. CDR1 is KGHSH and CDR2 is LQKENI in the germline V gene. The CDR3 DNA follows: TGTGCCAGCTCACTCGGACAGGACGAAAAACTGTTTTTT. It codes for CASSLGQDEKLFF.

This rearrangement joins TRBV14 to TRBJ2-5; a possible D gene is TRBD1 (6 bases). This CDR3 comprises 15 residues. In germline, CDR1 is SGHDN, CDR2 FVKESK. V lost 4 bases and J lost 5, with 17 bases in between. As DNA, the CDR3 is TGTGCCAGCAGCCCCAGGACAGTCGGCCGGGAGACCCAGTACTTC. This sequence encodes CASSPRTVGRETQYF.

The chain is built from TRBV30 and TRBJ2-7; weak D call: TRBD2 (6 bases). CDR3 length equals 14 residues. Trimming cost V 4 bases and J 1 base, with 14 bases left between them. CDR1 GTSNPN and CDR2 SVGIG come from the germline V gene (reference sequence). CDR3 protein: CAWIRAGTSYEQYF. The CDR3 DNA reads as TGTGCCTGGATTCGTGCGGGGACTTCCTACGAGCAGTACTTC.

V usage is TRBV6-2 or TRBV6-3 and J usage is TRBJ1-1; perhaps TRBD1 as D (6 bases). The germline V and J ends were trimmed by 4 bases and 0 bases, with 21 bases remaining between them. Per germline, CDR1 MNHEY and CDR2 SVGEGT. CDR3 length equals 18 residues. The CDR3 reads CASSSPLDRIKMNTEAFF. In DNA, the CDR3 is TGTGCCAGCAGTTCCCCGTTGGACAGAATTAAAATGAACACTGAAGCTTTCTTT.

This clone was detected a few times. The chain is built from TRBV18 and TRBJ1-1; D is ambiguous. The V end was cut by 0 bases, the J end by 6 bases, with 11 bases between. This CDR3 contains 14 residues. CDR1 is KGHSH and CDR2 is LQKENI in the germline V gene. The CDR3 loop reads CASSPPSVSPEAFF. CDR3 DNA sequence: TGTGCCAGCTCACCACCTTCGGTCTCCCCTGAAGCTTTCTTT.

The chain carries TRBV5-7 and TRBJ2-7; D is possibly TRBD2 (5 bases). TRBV5-7 is treated as an ORF (open reading frame) with a function not yet certain. There are 12 residues in the CDR3. The V end was cut by 1 base, the J end by 6 bases, with 8 bases between. The CDR3 is CASSLSGCEQYF. CDR3 DNA sequence: TGTGCCAGCAGCTTGAGCGGCTGCGAGCAGTACTTC.

The chain recombines TRBV19 with TRBJ2-7, with 8 positions matching TRBD1. V shed 1 base and J 5 bases; nucleotides not matched to a gene: 1. The length of the CDR3 is 13 residues. Germline CDR1 and CDR2: LNHDA and SQIVND (reference sequence). The CDR3, as DNA: TGTGCCAGTAGTATAGGGGACAGGAACGAGCAGTACTTC. This translates into CASSIGDRNEQYF. The whole variable domain, remainder taken from reference TRBV19 and TRBJ2-7, is DGGITQSPKYLFRKEGQNVTLSCEQNLNHDAMYWYRQDPGQGLRLIYYSQIVNDFQKGDIAEGYSVSREKKESFPLTVTSAQKNPTAFYLCASSIGDRNEQYFGPGTRLTVT.

The table lists this clone with a count of one. The rearrangement uses TRBV15 and TRBJ2-3; no clear D. V shed 0 bases and J shed 4 bases, with 5 bases lying between them. The CDR3 is 13 amino acids. CDR1 is LNHNV, CDR2 YYDKDF, per germline (reference sequence). CDR3 loop: CATSRDRADTQYF. The CDR3 region has the DNA TGTGCCACCAGCAGAGACCGAGCAGATACGCAGTATTTT. Using reference TRBV15 and TRBJ2-3 for the parts outside the CDR3, the full variable domain is DAMVIQNPRYQVTQFGKPVTLSCSQTLNHNVMYWYQQKSSQAPKLLFHYYDKDFNNEADTPDNFQSRRPNTSFCFLDIRSPGLGDTAMYLCATSRDRADTQYFGPGTRLTVL.

V gene TRBV4-1 combines with J gene TRBJ1-2, with D uncertain. The CDR3 runs 16 residues. Germline V gives CDR1 MGHRA, CDR2 YSYEKL. The V and J ends lost 1 base and 3 bases respectively, with 15 bases between them. CDR3 DNA sequence: TGCGCCAGCAGCCAAGGGAGGCCTCACCTCGACTATGGCTACACCTTC. This gives the protein CASSQGRPHLDYGYTF.

V usage is TRBV5-1 and J usage is TRBJ2-3, with a tentative D call TRBD1 (6 bases). Between the trimmed V and J ends, which lost 0 bases and 6 bases, there was a span of 8 bases. This CDR3 is built from 13 residues. The germline V gene has CDR1 SGHRS and CDR2 YFSETQ. Here the CDR3 reads CASSLDRADTQYF. In DNA, the CDR3 is TGCGCCAGCAGCTTGGACAGGGCGGATACGCAGTATTTT.